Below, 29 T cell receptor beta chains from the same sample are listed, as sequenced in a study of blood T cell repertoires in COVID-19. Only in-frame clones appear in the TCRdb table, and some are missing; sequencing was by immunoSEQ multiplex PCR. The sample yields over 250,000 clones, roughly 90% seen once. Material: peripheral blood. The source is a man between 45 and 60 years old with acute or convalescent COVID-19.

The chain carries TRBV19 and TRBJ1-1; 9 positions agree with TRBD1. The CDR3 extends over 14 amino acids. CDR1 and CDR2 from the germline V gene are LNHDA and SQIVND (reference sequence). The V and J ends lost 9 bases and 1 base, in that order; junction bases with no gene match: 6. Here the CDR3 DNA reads TGTGCCAGCTACAGGGGGCAGGGGAACACTGAAGCTTTCTTT. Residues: CASYRGQGNTEAFF.

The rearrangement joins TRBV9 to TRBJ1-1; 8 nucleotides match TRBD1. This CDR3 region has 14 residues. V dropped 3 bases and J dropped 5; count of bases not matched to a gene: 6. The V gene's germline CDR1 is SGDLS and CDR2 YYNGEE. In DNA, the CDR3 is TGTGCCAGCAGCGAGAGGACAGGGAGGACTGAAGCTTTCTTT. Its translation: CASSERTGRTEAFF.

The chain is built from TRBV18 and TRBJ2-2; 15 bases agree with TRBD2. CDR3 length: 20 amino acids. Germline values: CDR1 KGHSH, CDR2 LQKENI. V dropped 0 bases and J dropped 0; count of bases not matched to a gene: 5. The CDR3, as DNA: TGTGCCAGCTCACCACCGAGGGGACTAGCGGGGGGATCGAACACCGGGGAGCTGTTTTTT. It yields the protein CASSPPRGLAGGSNTGELFF.

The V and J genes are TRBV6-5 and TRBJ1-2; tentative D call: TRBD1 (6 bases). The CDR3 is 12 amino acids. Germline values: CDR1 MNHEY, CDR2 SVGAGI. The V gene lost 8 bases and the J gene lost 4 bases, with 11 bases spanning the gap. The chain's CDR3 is CASSDRIYGYTF. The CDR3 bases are TGTGCCAGCTCCGACAGGATCTATGGCTACACCTTC.

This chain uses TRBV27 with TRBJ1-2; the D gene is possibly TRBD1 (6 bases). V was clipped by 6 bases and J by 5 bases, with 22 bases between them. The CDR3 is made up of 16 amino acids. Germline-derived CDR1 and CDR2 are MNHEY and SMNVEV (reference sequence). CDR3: CASSPLKAGGVYGYTF. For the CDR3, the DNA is TGTGCCAGCAGCCCTCTTAAAGCGGGGGGCGTTTATGGCTACACCTTC.

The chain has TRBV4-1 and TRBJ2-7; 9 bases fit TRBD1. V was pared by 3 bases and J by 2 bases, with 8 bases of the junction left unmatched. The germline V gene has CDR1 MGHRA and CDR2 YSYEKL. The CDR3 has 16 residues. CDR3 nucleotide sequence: TGCGCCAGCAGCCATCCTCGGACAGGGGCAACCTACGAGCAGTACTTC. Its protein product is CASSHPRTGATYEQYF.

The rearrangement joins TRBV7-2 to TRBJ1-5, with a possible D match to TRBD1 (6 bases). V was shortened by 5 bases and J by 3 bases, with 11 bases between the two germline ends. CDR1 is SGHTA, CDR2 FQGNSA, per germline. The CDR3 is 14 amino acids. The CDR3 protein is CASSTRTDNQPQHF. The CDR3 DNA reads TGTGCCAGCAGCACTCGGACAGACAATCAGCCCCAGCATTTT.

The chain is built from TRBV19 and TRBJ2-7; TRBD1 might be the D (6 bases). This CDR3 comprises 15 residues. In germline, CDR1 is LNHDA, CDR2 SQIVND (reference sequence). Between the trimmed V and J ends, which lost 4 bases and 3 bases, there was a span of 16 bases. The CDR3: CASSTSSGVGYEQYF. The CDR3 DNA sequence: TGTGCCAGTAGTACCTCGTCAGGGGTTGGCTACGAGCAGTACTTC.

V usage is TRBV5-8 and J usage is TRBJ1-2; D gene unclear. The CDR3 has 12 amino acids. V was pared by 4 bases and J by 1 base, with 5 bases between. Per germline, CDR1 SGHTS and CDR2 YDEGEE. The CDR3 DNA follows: TGTGCCAGCAGCCTCCGTAACTATGGCTACACCTTC. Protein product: CASSLRNYGYTF.

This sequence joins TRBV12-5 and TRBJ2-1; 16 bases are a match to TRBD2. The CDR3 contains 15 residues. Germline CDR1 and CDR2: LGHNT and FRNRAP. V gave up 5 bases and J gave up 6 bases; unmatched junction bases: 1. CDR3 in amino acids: CASGGTSGGGNEQFF. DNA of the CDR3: TGTGCTAGTGGTGGGACTAGCGGGGGGGGCAATGAGCAGTTCTTC. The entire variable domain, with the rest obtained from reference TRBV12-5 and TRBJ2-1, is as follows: DARVTQTPRHKVTEMGQEVTMRCQPILGHNTVFWYRQTMMQGLELLAYFRNRAPLDDSGMPKDRFSAEMPDATLATLKIQPSEPRDSAVYFCASGGTSGGGNEQFFGPGTRLTVL.

CDR3 residues: CSVGQGGNIQYF. The CDR3 DNA reads as TGCAGCGTCGGACAGGGAGGAAACATTCAGTACTTC. V is TRBV29-1 and J is TRBJ2-4; 8 nucleotides agree with TRBD1. The CDR3 contains 12 residues. The ends lost 6 bases at V and 6 bases at J; junction bases unmatched: 4. Germline V CDR1 and CDR2: SQVTM, ANQGSEA.

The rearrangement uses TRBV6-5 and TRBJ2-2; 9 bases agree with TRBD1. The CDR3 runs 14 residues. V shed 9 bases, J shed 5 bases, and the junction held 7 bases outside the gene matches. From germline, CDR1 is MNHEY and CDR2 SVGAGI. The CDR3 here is CASLGTGRTGELFF. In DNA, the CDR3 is TGTGCCAGTCTGGGGACAGGGAGGACCGGGGAGCTGTTTTTT.

This CDR3 reads CASTTGSPEAFF. In nucleotides, the CDR3 is TGTGCCAGTACTACAGGGTCCCCTGAAGCTTTCTTT. The rearrangement joins TRBV19 to TRBJ1-1; TRBD1 is a possible D gene (6 bases). Germline assignment: CDR1 LNHDA and CDR2 SQIVND (reference sequence). The CDR3 sequence is 12 residues long. V was clipped by 7 bases and J by 6 bases, with 12 bases between them.

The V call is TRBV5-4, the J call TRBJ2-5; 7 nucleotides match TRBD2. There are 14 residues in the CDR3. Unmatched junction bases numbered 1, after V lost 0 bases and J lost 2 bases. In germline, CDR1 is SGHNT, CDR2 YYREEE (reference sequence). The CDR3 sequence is CASSLGGGQETQYF. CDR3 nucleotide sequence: TGTGCCAGCAGCTTGGGGGGGGGACAAGAGACCCAGTACTTC.

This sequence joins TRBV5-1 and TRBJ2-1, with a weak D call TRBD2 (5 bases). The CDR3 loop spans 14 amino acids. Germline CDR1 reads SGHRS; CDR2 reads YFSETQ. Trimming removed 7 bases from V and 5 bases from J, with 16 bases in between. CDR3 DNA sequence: TGCGCCAGCTCACCCGAAATTAGCGACAATGAGCAGTTCTTC. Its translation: CASSPEISDNEQFF.

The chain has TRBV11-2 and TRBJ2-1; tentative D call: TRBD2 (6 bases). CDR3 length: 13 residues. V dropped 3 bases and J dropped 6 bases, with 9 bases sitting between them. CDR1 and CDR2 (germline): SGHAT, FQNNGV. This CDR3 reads CASSLNSGNEQFF. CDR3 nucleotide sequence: TGTGCCAGCAGCTTGAATAGCGGCAATGAGCAGTTCTTC.

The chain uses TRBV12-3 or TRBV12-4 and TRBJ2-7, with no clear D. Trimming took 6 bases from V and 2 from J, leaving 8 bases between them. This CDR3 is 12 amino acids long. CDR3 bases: TGTGCCAGCAGCCCTGCGGCCTACGAGCAGTACTTC. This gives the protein CASSPAAYEQYF.

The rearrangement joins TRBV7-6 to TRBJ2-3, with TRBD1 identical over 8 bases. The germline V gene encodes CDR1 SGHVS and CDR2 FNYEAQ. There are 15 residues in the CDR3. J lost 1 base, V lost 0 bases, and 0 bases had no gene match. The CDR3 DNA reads TGTGCCAGCAGCTTAGCGACAGGGGGCACAGATACGCAGTATTTT. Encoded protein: CASSLATGGTDTQYF.

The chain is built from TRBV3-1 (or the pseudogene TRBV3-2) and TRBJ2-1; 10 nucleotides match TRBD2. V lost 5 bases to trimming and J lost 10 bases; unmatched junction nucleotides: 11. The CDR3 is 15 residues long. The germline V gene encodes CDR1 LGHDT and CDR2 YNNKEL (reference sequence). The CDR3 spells CASSSRSGGAQEQFF. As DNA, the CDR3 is TGTGCCAGCAGCTCAAGGAGCGGGGGGGCACAGGAGCAGTTCTTC.

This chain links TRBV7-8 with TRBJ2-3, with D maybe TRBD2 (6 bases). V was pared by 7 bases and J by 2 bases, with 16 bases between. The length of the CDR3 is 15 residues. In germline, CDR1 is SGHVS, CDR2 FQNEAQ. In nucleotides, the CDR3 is TGTGCCAGCAAGGGTCGGCGGGGTACCACAGATACGCAGTATTTT. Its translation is CASKGRRGTTDTQYF.

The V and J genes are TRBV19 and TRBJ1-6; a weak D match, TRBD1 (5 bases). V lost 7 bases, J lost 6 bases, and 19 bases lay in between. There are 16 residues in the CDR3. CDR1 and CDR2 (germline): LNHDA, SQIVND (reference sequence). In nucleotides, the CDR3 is TGTGCCAGTAATGGTCCCGGAGGGGATCCTAATTCACCCCTCCACTTT. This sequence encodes CASNGPGGDPNSPLHF.

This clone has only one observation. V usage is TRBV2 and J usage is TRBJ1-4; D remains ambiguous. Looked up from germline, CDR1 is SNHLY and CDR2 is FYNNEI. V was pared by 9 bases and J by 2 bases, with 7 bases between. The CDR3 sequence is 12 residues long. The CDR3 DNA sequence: TGTGCCAGTAAGAGGACTAATGAAAAACTGTTTTTT. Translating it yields CASKRTNEKLFF.

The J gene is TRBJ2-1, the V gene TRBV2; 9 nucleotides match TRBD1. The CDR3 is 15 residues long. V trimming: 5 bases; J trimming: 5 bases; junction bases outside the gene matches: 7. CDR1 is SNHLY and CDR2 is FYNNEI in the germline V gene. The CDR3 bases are TGTGCCAGCAGTTACCGGGACAGGGTAAACAATGAGCAGTTCTTC. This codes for CASSYRDRVNNEQFF.

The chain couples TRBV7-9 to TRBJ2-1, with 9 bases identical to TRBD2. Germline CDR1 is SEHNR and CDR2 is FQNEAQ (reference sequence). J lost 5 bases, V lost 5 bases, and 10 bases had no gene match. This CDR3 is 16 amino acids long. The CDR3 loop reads CASSPSLAGEHNEQFF. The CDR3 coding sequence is TGTGCCAGCAGCCCGTCGTTAGCGGGGGAACACAATGAGCAGTTCTTC. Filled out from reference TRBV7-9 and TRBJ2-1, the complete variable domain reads DTGVSQNPRHKITKRGQNVTFRCDPISEHNRLYWYRQTLGQGPEFLTYFQNEAQLEKSRLLSDRFSAERPKGSFSTLEIQRTEQGDSAMYLCASSPSLAGEHNEQFFGPGTRLTVL.

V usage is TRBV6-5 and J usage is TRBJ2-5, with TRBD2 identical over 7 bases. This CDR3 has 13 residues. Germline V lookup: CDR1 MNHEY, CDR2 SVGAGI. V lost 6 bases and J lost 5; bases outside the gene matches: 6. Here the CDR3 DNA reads TGTGCCAGCAGGCGAGCGGGGTTGGAGACCCAGTACTTC. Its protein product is CASRRAGLETQYF.

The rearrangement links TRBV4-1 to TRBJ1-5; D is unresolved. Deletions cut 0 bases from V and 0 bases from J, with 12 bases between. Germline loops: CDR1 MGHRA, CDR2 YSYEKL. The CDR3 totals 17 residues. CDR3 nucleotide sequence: TGCGCCAGCAGCCAAGATGACCGACTATATAGCAATCAGCCCCAGCATTTT. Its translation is CASSQDDRLYSNQPQHF.

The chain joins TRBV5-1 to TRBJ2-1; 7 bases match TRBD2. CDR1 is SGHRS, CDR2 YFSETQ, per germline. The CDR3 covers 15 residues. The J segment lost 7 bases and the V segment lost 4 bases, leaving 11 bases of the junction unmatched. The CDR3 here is CASSPGGGVINEQFF. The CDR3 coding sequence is TGCGCCAGCAGCCCGGGGGGAGGTGTTATTAATGAGCAGTTCTTC.

The CDR3 nucleotides read TGTGCCTGGGGCAGACAGGGGCTCTATGGCTACACCTTC. As protein: CAWGRQGLYGYTF. The genes are TRBV30 and TRBJ1-2, with 8 nucleotides matching TRBD1. The V segment lost 5 bases and the J segment 4 bases; nucleotides outside the gene matches: 6. The CDR3 loop spans 13 amino acids. Per the germline V gene, CDR1 is GTSNPN and CDR2 is SVGIG (reference sequence). Based on the CDR3 plus reference TRBV30 and TRBJ1-2, the full variable domain is SQTIHQWPATLVQPVGSPLSLECTVEGTSNPNLYWYRQAAGRGLQLLFYSVGIGQISSEVPQNLSASRPQDRQFILSSKKLLLSDSGFYLCAWGRQGLYGYTFGSGTRLTVV.

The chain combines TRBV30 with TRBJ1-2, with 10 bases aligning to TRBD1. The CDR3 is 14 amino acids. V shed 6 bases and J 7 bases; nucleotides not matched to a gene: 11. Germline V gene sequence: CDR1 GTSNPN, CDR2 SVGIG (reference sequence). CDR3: CACRAGTGVGGYTF. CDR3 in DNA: TGTGCCTGCCGGGCCGGGACAGGGGTTGGTGGCTACACCTTC.